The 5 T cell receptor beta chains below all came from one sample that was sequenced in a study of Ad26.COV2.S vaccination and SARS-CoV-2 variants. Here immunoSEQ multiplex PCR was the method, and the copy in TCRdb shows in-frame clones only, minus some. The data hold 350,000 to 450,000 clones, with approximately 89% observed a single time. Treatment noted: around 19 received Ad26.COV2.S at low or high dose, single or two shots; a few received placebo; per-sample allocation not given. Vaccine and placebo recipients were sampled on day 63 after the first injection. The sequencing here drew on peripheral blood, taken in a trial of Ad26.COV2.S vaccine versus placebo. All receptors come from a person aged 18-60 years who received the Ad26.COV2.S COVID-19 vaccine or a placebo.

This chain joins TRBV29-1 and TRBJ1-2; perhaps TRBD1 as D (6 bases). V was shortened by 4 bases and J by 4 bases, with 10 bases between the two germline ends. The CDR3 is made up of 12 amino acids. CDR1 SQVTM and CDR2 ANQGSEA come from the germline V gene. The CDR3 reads CSVVGGGYGYTF. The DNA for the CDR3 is TGCAGCGTTGTCGGGGGCGGCTATGGCTACACCTTC.

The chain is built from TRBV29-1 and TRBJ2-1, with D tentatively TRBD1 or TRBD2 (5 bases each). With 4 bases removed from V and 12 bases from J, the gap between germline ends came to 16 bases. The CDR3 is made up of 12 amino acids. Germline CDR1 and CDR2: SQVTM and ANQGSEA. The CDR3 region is CSVAEGQFRQFF. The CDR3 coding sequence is TGCAGCGTTGCTGAGGGGCAGTTTAGGCAGTTCTTC.

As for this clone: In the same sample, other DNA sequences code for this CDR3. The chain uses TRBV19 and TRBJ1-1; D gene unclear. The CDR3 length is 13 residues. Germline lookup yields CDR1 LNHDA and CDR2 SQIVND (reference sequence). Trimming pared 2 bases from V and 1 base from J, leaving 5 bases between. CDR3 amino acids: CASSITRNTEAFF. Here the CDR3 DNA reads TGTGCCAGTAGTATAACCAGGAACACTGAAGCTTTCTTT.

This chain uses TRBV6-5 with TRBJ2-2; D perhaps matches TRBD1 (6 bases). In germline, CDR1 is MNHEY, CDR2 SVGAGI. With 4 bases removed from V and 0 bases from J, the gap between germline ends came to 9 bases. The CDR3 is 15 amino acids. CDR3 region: CASSLGHANTGELFF. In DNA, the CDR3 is TGTGCCAGCAGTTTGGGACACGCGAACACCGGGGAGCTGTTTTTT.

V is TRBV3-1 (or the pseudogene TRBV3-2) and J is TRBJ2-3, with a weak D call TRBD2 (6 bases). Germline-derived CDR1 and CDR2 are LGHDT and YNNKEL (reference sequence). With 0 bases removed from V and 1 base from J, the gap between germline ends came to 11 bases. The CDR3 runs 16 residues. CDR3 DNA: TGTGCCAGCAGCCAAGATGGGCGGGGCGGCACAGATACGCAGTATTTT. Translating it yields CASSQDGRGGTDTQYF.